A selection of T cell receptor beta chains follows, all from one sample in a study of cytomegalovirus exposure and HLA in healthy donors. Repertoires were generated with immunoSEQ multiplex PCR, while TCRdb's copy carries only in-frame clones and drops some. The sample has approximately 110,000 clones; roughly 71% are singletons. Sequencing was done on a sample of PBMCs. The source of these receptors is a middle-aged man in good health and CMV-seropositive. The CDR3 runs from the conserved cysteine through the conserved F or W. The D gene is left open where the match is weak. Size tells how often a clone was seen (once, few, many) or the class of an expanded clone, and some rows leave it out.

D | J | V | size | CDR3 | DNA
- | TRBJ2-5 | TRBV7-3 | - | CASSLSGGASTETQYF | TGTGCCAGCAGCTTATCGGGGGGCGCGAGTACGGAGACCCAGTACTTC
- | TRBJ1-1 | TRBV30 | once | CAWSVRSTEAFF | TGTGCCTGGAGTGTTAGGAGCACTGAAGCTTTCTTT
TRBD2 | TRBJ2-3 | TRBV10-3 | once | CAISDIAGGSDTQYF | TGTGCCATCAGTGATATAGCGGGGGGGTCAGATACGCAGTATTTT
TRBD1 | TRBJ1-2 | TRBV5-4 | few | CASQGTGGSYGYTF | TGTGCCAGCCAAGGGACAGGGGGCAGTTATGGCTACACCTTC
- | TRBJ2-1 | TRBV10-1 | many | CASSESGRENNEQFF | TGCGCCAGCAGTGAGTCAGGGCGGGAAAACAATGAGCAGTTCTTC
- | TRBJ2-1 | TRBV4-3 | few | CASSQTRENYNEQFF | TGCGCCAGCAGCCAAACACGGGAGAACTACAATGAGCAGTTCTTC
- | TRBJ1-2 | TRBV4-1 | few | CASSQDTGSNYGYTF | TGCGCCAGCAGCCAAGATACAGGGAGCAACTATGGCTACACCTTC
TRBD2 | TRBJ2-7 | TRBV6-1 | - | CASRTTSGSLDEQYF | TGTGCCAGCAGAACTACTAGCGGGAGCCTGGACGAGCAGTACTTC
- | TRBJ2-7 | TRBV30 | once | CAWTAGAVYEQYF | TGTGCCTGGACCGCAGGGGCCGTATACGAGCAGTACTTC
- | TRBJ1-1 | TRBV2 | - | CASSEAWGPDTEAFF | TGTGCCAGCAGTGAAGCCTGGGGGCCGGACACTGAAGCTTTCTTT
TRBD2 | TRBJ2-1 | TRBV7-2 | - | CASSLVAGDLYNEQFF | TGTGCCAGCAGCTTAGTAGCGGGCGATTTGTACAATGAGCAGTTCTTC
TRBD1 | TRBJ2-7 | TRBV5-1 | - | CASKVDRDTYEQYF | TGCGCCAGCAAGGTGGACAGGGATACCTACGAGCAGTACTTC
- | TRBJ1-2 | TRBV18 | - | CASSPRTRGSRGYTF | TGTGCCAGCTCACCACGGACCAGGGGTTCTCGTGGCTACACCTTC
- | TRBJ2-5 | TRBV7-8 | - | CASSYDSQETQYF | TGTGCCAGCAGCTATGACAGCCAAGAGACCCAGTACTTC
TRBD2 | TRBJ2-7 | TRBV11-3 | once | CASSLGGGPGYEQYF | TGTGCCAGCAGCTTAGGGGGAGGGCCGGGCTACGAGCAGTACTTC
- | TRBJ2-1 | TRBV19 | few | CASSPSPAGSYNEQFF | TGTGCCAGTAGCCCTTCCCCAGCGGGCTCCTACAATGAGCAGTTCTTC
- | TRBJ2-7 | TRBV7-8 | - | CASSLSGQILSYEQYF | TGTGCCAGCAGCTTATCTGGACAGATCCTATCATACGAGCAATACTTC